Listed here are 19 T cell receptor beta chains from one sample, sequenced in a study of cytomegalovirus exposure and HLA in healthy donors. PCR involved 60 Vbeta and 13 Jbeta primers. Repertoires were generated with immunoSEQ multiplex PCR, while TCRdb's copy carries only in-frame clones and drops some. The data show about 180,000 clones, more than 65% seen once. Sample: PBMCs. The receptor source for this set is a woman aged 25-40 years in good health and CMV-seropositive.

The V and J genes are TRBV10-3 and TRBJ1-6; D may be TRBD1 (5 bases). There are 15 residues in the CDR3. The germline V gene has CDR1 ENHRY and CDR2 SYGVKD. V was pared by 6 bases and J by 7 bases, with 16 bases between. The CDR3 is CAIRWGREVNSPLHF. For the CDR3, the DNA is TGTGCCATCAGGTGGGGGAGGGAGGTCAATTCACCCCTCCACTTT.

This clone was seen a handful of times. The rearrangement links TRBV7-9 to TRBJ2-6; 8 positions match TRBD1. The junction had 6 bases not matched to a gene; V was cut back by 2 bases and J by 0 bases. Germline-derived CDR1 and CDR2 are SEHNR and FQNEAQ (reference sequence). The CDR3 runs 18 residues. CDR3 in amino acids: CASSLWSGGNSGANVLTF. CDR3 bases: TGTGCCAGCAGCTTATGGTCAGGGGGCAACTCTGGGGCCAACGTCCTGACTTTC.

This sequence joins TRBV6-5 and TRBJ2-7; 7 nucleotides align to TRBD1. Looked up from germline, CDR1 is MNHEY and CDR2 is SVGAGI. V lost 8 bases to trimming and J lost 5 bases; unmatched junction nucleotides: 6. CDR3 length: 12 residues. CDR3 DNA: TGTGCCAGCCCTACAGGGGTCCACGAGCAGTACTTC. Encoded protein: CASPTGVHEQYF.

In this sample, this clone turned up once. The chain carries TRBV4-1 and TRBJ1-1, with D perhaps TRBD1 (6 bases). CDR3 length: 15 residues. V gave up 1 base and J gave up 0 bases, with 9 bases separating them. From germline, CDR1 is MGHRA and CDR2 YSYEKL. DNA of the CDR3: TGCGCCAGCAGCCAAGTCAGGGGATTGAACACTGAAGCTTTCTTT. It yields the protein CASSQVRGLNTEAFF.

This clone was seen a few times. V gene TRBV28 combines with J gene TRBJ2-1; maybe TRBD2 (6 bases). The CDR3 runs to 20 residues. The germline V gene has CDR1 MDHEN and CDR2 SYDVKM. The V end was cut by 2 bases, the J end by 6 bases, with 29 bases between. CDR3 DNA sequence: TGTGCCAGCAGTTTAGCGGGACTCAGACTGTTCGTCGGGAGAGGCAATGAGCAGTTCTTC. Translated, it gives CASSLAGLRLFVGRGNEQFF. The full variable domain, in which reference TRBV28 and TRBJ2-1 provide the parts outside the CDR3, is DVKVTQSSRYLVKRTGEKVFLECVQDMDHENMFWYRQDPGLGLRLIYFSYDVKMKEKGDIPEGYSVSREKKERFSLILESASTNQTSMYLCASSLAGLRLFVGRGNEQFFGPGTRLTVL.

This chain uses TRBV9 with TRBJ1-2, with 7 bases matching TRBD1. The CDR3 covers 18 residues. Germline V gene sequence: CDR1 SGDLS, CDR2 YYNGEE. J lost 7 bases, V lost 3 bases, and 21 bases had no gene match. The CDR3 bases are TGTGCCAGCAGCGGATTCTTGGGGACAGTATCGAAGCGGCCTGGCTACACCTTC. Encoded protein: CASSGFLGTVSKRPGYTF.

This chain uses TRBV11-2 with TRBJ1-2; TRBD1 is a possible D gene (5 bases). V lost 2 bases to trimming and J lost 4 bases, with 8 bases between them. The CDR3 extends over 13 amino acids. The germline gives CDR1 SGHAT, CDR2 FQNNGV. The DNA of the CDR3 is TGTGCCAGCAGCTTACAGGGACTCTATGGCTACACCTTC. Its translation is CASSLQGLYGYTF.

The genes are TRBV4-2 and TRBJ1-1, with D hard to call. V was pared by 0 bases and J by 0 bases, with 8 bases between. The CDR3 has 15 amino acids. Germline V gives CDR1 LGHNA, CDR2 YNFKEQ. CDR3 loop: CASSQDRRVNTEAFF. DNA of the CDR3: TGTGCCAGCAGCCAAGATCGACGGGTGAACACTGAAGCTTTCTTT.

The chain has TRBV11-2 and TRBJ1-6; D is unclear. The V gene lost 3 bases and the J gene lost 5 bases, with 5 bases spanning the gap. The CDR3 covers 13 residues. Germline V gene sequence: CDR1 SGHAT, CDR2 FQNNGV. The CDR3 loop is CASSFQNNSPLHF. CDR3 sequence (DNA): TGTGCCAGCAGCTTCCAAAATAATTCACCCCTCCACTTT. The whole variable domain, remainder taken from reference TRBV11-2 and TRBJ1-6, is EAGVAQSPRYKIIEKRQSVAFWCNPISGHATLYWYQQILGQGPKLLIQFQNNGVVDDSQLPKDRFSAERLKGVDSTLKIQPAKLEDSAVYLCASSFQNNSPLHFGNGTRLTVT.

The V gene is TRBV13, the J gene TRBJ2-3, with TRBD2 matching 7 bases. The CDR3 is 15 amino acids. From germline, CDR1 is PRHDT and CDR2 FYEKMQ (reference sequence). Unmatched junction bases numbered 8, after V lost 6 bases and J lost 2 bases. The CDR3 spells CASSAPSGPTDTQYF. The CDR3 nucleotides are TGTGCCAGCAGTGCTCCTAGCGGACCCACAGATACGCAGTATTTT.

The rearrangement uses TRBV6-5 and TRBJ2-3; no reliable D call. V gave up 0 bases and J gave up 0 bases, with 7 bases separating them. The CDR3 covers 15 residues. Germline V gene lookup returns CDR1 MNHEY and CDR2 SVGAGI. The CDR3 here is CASSYSQVSTDTQYF. In DNA, the CDR3 is TGTGCCAGCAGTTACTCTCAGGTTAGCACAGATACGCAGTATTTT.

This clone has a handful of counts. The gene calls are TRBV27 and TRBJ2-2, with D possibly TRBD1 on 5 matching bases. The CDR3 is 16 amino acids. CDR1 and CDR2 from the germline V gene are MNHEY and SMNVEV (reference sequence). Trimming pared 6 bases from V and 6 bases from J, leaving 20 bases between. CDR3 amino acids: CASSSFGAGKAGELFF. CDR3 nucleotides: TGTGCCAGCAGCTCGTTTGGGGCAGGGAAGGCCGGGGAGCTGTTTTTT.

This chain joins TRBV7-9 and TRBJ2-2; 11 nucleotides line up with TRBD2. The CDR3 spans 17 residues. From germline, CDR1 is SEHNR and CDR2 FQNEAQ (reference sequence). Trimming cost V 2 bases and J 1 base; bases outside gene matches: 3. CDR3 residues: CASSLPLAGGNTGELFF. In DNA, the CDR3 is TGTGCCAGCAGCTTACCTCTAGCGGGGGGGAACACCGGGGAGCTGTTTTTT.

V is TRBV28 and J is TRBJ1-2; D remains ambiguous. Germline V gives CDR1 MDHEN, CDR2 SYDVKM. With 2 bases removed from V and 4 bases from J, the gap between germline ends came to 8 bases. The CDR3 is 13 residues long. The chain's CDR3 is CASSLRGSYGYTF. Here the CDR3 DNA reads TGTGCCAGCAGTTTACGGGGTTCCTATGGCTACACCTTC.

This sequence joins TRBV5-4 and TRBJ1-4; 7 bases are shared with TRBD1. The junction had 14 bases not matched to a gene; V was cut back by 4 bases and J by 8 bases. This CDR3 is built from 16 residues. Germline V gene data show CDR1 as SGHNT and CDR2 as YYREEE (reference sequence). The CDR3 here is CASSHRSTGRGEKLFF. In nucleotides, the CDR3 is TGTGCCAGCAGCCACCGATCGACAGGGCGAGGGGAAAAACTGTTTTTT. Complete variable domain (other parts from reference TRBV5-4 and TRBJ1-4): ETGVTQSPTHLIKTRGQQVTLRCSSQSGHNTVSWYQQALGQGPQFIFQYYREEENGRGNFPPRFSGLQFPNYSSELNVNALELDDSALYLCASSHRSTGRGEKLFFGSGTQLSVL.

The genes are TRBV12-5 and TRBJ2-1, with 7 bases aligning to TRBD1. The CDR3 has 13 residues. J lost 5 bases, V lost 5 bases, and 3 bases had no gene match. From germline, CDR1 is LGHNT and CDR2 FRNRAP. The CDR3 sequence: CASGRQGHNEQFF. The CDR3, as DNA: TGTGCTAGTGGTCGACAGGGACACAATGAGCAGTTCTTC. Supplemented by reference TRBV12-5 and TRBJ2-1, the full variable domain reads DARVTQTPRHKVTEMGQEVTMRCQPILGHNTVFWYRQTMMQGLELLAYFRNRAPLDDSGMPKDRFSAEMPDATLATLKIQPSEPRDSAVYFCASGRQGHNEQFFGPGTRLTVL.

This sequence joins TRBV5-1 and TRBJ2-7, with a possible D match to TRBD2 (5 bases). The CDR3 has 15 residues. Looked up from germline, CDR1 is SGHRS and CDR2 is YFSETQ. V was trimmed by 4 bases and J by 1 base, leaving 15 bases between them. CDR3 sequence reads: CASSPGGSGSYEQYF. The DNA for the CDR3 is TGCGCCAGCAGCCCTGGTGGGAGTGGTTCCTACGAGCAGTACTTC.

J is TRBJ1-1 and V is TRBV5-5; D remains ambiguous. V lost 4 bases and J 1 base, leaving 11 bases between the germline ends. Germline values: CDR1 SGHKS, CDR2 YYEKEE (reference sequence). This CDR3 is 14 amino acids long. This chain's CDR3 is CASSLMSGNTEAFF. CDR3 bases: TGTGCCAGCAGCCTCATGTCCGGGAACACTGAAGCTTTCTTT.

The chain carries TRBV29-1 and TRBJ2-1, with TRBD2 matching 7 bases. Germline-derived CDR1 and CDR2 are SQVTM and ANQGSEA. V shed 4 bases, J shed 0 bases, and the junction held 6 bases outside the gene matches. The CDR3 is made up of 15 amino acids. The CDR3 reads CSVGAGVSSYNEQFF. As DNA, the CDR3 is TGCAGCGTTGGGGCGGGAGTGAGCTCCTACAATGAGCAGTTCTTC.